These 20 T cell receptor beta chains originate from one sample sequenced in a study of blood T cell repertoires in COVID-19. Assay: immunoSEQ multiplex PCR; the TCRdb copy retains only in-frame clones and omits some. The data hold 150,000 to 200,000 clones, with 80% to 95% observed a single time. Sequenced sample: peripheral blood. The receptor source for this set is a man aged 25-40 years with COVID-19, enrolled during active disease.

The rearrangement joins TRBV19 to TRBJ1-5, with 12 bases that match TRBD1. Trimming took 8 bases from V and 3 from J; bases not matched to a gene: 11. The CDR3 covers 17 residues. CDR1 and CDR2 (germline): LNHDA, SQIVND (reference sequence). The CDR3, as DNA: TGTGCCAGTTCCCGGGACAGGGGGCGTTGGATCAATCAGCCCCAGCATTTT. Its translation is CASSRDRGRWINQPQHF.

This CDR3 reads CASSLRAGGYRGYTF. The CDR3 nucleotides read TGTGCCAGCAGTTTAAGGGCAGGGGGATATAGGGGCTACACCTTC. V is TRBV28 and J is TRBJ1-2; 7 nucleotides match TRBD1. J was trimmed by 8 bases and V by 2 bases; bases with no gene match: 11. CDR3 length equals 15 residues. CDR1 MDHEN and CDR2 SYDVKM come from the germline V gene.

V gene TRBV19 combines with J gene TRBJ1-6; a weak D match, TRBD1 (6 bases). The CDR3 length is 17 residues. CDR1 and CDR2 (germline): LNHDA, SQIVND (reference sequence). Trimming took off 6 bases at V and 5 bases at J, with 20 bases between the two ends. CDR3 in amino acids: CASSPLPPGQNNSPLHF. The DNA for the CDR3 is TGTGCCAGTAGCCCCCTCCCCCCGGGACAAAATAATTCACCCCTCCACTTT.

The rearrangement joins TRBV7-9 to TRBJ1-6, with D unclear. The CDR3 is 14 residues long. Trimming removed 6 bases from V and 7 bases from J, with 13 bases in between. Germline V gene lookup returns CDR1 SEHNR and CDR2 FQNEAQ (reference sequence). The CDR3 nucleotides are TGTGCCAGCAGTCCCGAGTCTCGAAATTCACCCCTCCACTTT. Amino acid sequence: CASSPESRNSPLHF.

The J gene is TRBJ1-3, the V gene TRBV12-3 or TRBV12-4; D is perhaps TRBD1 (5 bases). CDR3 length equals 13 residues. Deletions cut 3 bases from V and 4 bases from J, with 7 bases between. The CDR3 sequence: CASSFGGGNTIYF. As DNA, the CDR3 is TGTGCCAGCAGTTTCGGGGGGGGAAACACCATATATTTT.

This clone has only one observation. The CDR3 reads CASSQDLEGGETQYF. The DNA of the CDR3 is TGTGCCAGCAGCCAAGATTTAGAAGGGGGAGAGACCCAGTACTTC. This chain joins TRBV4-2 and TRBJ2-5; D may be TRBD1 (6 bases). CDR1 is LGHNA, CDR2 YNFKEQ, per germline. Trimming took 0 bases from V and 4 from J, leaving 12 bases between them. CDR3 length: 15 amino acids.

This rearrangement joins TRBV24-1 to TRBJ2-1; D perhaps matches TRBD2 (6 bases). CDR3 length: 15 amino acids. The V end lost 3 bases, the J end lost 0 bases, and 8 bases lay between the germline ends. The germline V gene encodes CDR1 KGHDR and CDR2 SFDVKD. CDR3 region: CATSDRGSSYNEQFF. For the CDR3, the DNA is TGTGCCACCAGTGATCGGGGGAGCTCCTACAATGAGCAGTTCTTC.

The CDR3 region has the DNA TGTGCCAGCAGTGAAAGGACTTTACAAGAGACCCAGTACTTC. Its protein is CASSERTLQETQYF. V and J are TRBV25-1 and TRBJ2-5, with a possible D match to TRBD2 (5 bases). Germline V gene data show CDR1 as MGHDK and CDR2 as SYGVNS. The germline V and J ends were trimmed by 2 bases and 2 bases, with 9 bases remaining between them. The CDR3 has 14 amino acids.

The J gene is TRBJ1-5, the V gene TRBV2, with a possible D match to TRBD1 (5 bases). V lost 5 bases and J 6 bases, leaving 11 bases between the germline ends. Germline CDR1 is SNHLY and CDR2 is FYNNEI. The CDR3 is 13 amino acids. CDR3 loop: CASSTGKLQPQHF. The CDR3 DNA is TGTGCCAGCAGTACAGGAAAGCTTCAGCCCCAGCATTTT.

This clone was seen only once. J is TRBJ1-1 and V is TRBV2; D may be TRBD1 (6 bases). The CDR3 is 13 residues long. Trimming pared 6 bases from V and 7 bases from J, leaving 15 bases between. Germline values: CDR1 SNHLY, CDR2 FYNNEI. In DNA form, the CDR3 reads TGTGCCAGCAGCCTGGGGGCAGAGGTTGAAGCTTTCTTT. Protein sequence: CASSLGAEVEAFF.

This rearrangement joins TRBV5-4 to TRBJ1-2; D uncertain. Germline CDR1 and CDR2: SGHNT and YYREEE (reference sequence). The CDR3 runs to 15 residues. Trimming cost V 1 base and J 7 bases, with 17 bases left between them. CDR3 in amino acids: CASSLSLREWLGYTF. The CDR3 DNA reads TGTGCCAGCAGCTTGTCCTTGAGGGAATGGCTTGGCTACACCTTC. The complete variable domain, with remaining parts taken from reference TRBV5-4 and TRBJ1-2, reads ETGVTQSPTHLIKTRGQQVTLRCSSQSGHNTVSWYQQALGQGPQFIFQYYREEENGRGNFPPRFSGLQFPNYSSELNVNALELDDSALYLCASSLSLREWLGYTFGSGTRLTVV.

The rearrangement uses TRBV21-1 and TRBJ2-2; the table's D call, TRBD2, has no DNA check behind it. TRBV21-1 is deemed a pseudogene. The CDR3 has 17 amino acids. The CDR3 coding sequence is TGTGCCAGCAGCAAAGGGGACGGGCTGGGAGGGACCGGGGAGCTGTTTTTT. It is translated as CASSKGDGLGGTGELFF.

The gene calls are TRBV7-8 and TRBJ1-1; D is possibly TRBD1 (6 bases). This CDR3 has 15 residues. Germline CDR1 SGHVS, CDR2 FQNEAQ. Deletions cut 1 base from V and 3 bases from J, with 12 bases between. The CDR3 DNA reads TGTGCCAGCAGCTTAGTTGCTGGGGGCGACACTGAAGCTTTCTTT. Amino acids: CASSLVAGGDTEAFF.

V is TRBV3-1 (or the pseudogene TRBV3-2) and J is TRBJ2-7, with 8 bases lining up with TRBD1. This CDR3 region has 14 residues. V lost 3 bases to trimming and J lost 5 bases; unmatched junction nucleotides: 6. The germline V gene has CDR1 LGHDT and CDR2 YNNKEL (reference sequence). In DNA form, the CDR3 reads TGTGCCAGCAGCCATGGACAGGGATCCCACGAGCAGTACTTC. As protein: CASSHGQGSHEQYF.

The gene calls are TRBV4-3 and TRBJ1-3, with D uncertain. Trimming left V 0 bases short and J 0 bases short, with 6 bases between. This CDR3 is built from 15 residues. Germline lookup yields CDR1 LGHNA and CDR2 YSLEER. CDR3 coding DNA: TGCGCCAGCAGCCAAGATTATAACTCTGGAAACACCATATATTTT. Translation: CASSQDYNSGNTIYF.

This chain joins TRBV25-1 and TRBJ2-7; possibly TRBD2 for D (5 bases). Germline V CDR1 and CDR2: MGHDK, SYGVNS. Trimming took 3 bases from V and 4 from J, leaving 7 bases between them. This CDR3 comprises 12 residues. The CDR3 loop is CASSEREYEQYF. The DNA of the CDR3 is TGTGCCAGCAGTGAGAGGGAATACGAGCAGTACTTC.

This chain connects TRBV18 to TRBJ1-4; the D is unclear. This CDR3 is built from 12 residues. Trimming pared 6 bases from V and 7 bases from J, leaving 9 bases between. CDR1 is KGHSH and CDR2 is LQKENI in the germline V gene. The CDR3 nucleotides read TGTGCCAGCTCGTCGGAGGCTGAAAAACTGTTTTTT. As protein: CASSSEAEKLFF.

The genes are TRBV4-1 and TRBJ1-1; D is possibly TRBD1 (5 bases). With 0 bases removed from V and 0 bases from J, the gap between germline ends came to 17 bases. The CDR3 spans 18 residues. Germline values: CDR1 MGHRA, CDR2 YSYEKL. The CDR3 loop is CASSQDIRVPSLNTEAFF. The CDR3, as DNA: TGCGCCAGCAGCCAAGATATCAGGGTGCCCTCCTTGAACACTGAAGCTTTCTTT.

V is TRBV7-9 and J is TRBJ1-2, with 11 positions matching TRBD1. Unmatched junction bases numbered 6, after V lost 5 bases and J lost 4 bases. Germline CDR1 is SEHNR and CDR2 is FQNEAQ (reference sequence). The CDR3 sequence is 15 residues long. CDR3: CASSLWDRGIYGYTF. As DNA, the CDR3 is TGTGCCAGCAGCCTTTGGGACAGGGGGATCTATGGCTACACCTTC.

The chain is built from TRBV6-5 and TRBJ1-1; TRBD1 aligns across 7 bases. The CDR3 runs 14 residues. The J segment lost 1 base and the V segment lost 6 bases, leaving 5 bases of the junction unmatched. Germline V gene lookup returns CDR1 MNHEY and CDR2 SVGAGI. Written as DNA, the CDR3 is TGTGCCAGCAGCCCGGGACAGCAGAACACTGAAGCTTTCTTT. Translated, it gives CASSPGQQNTEAFF.